This T cell receptor beta chain was identified in a study of blood T cell repertoires in COVID-19. Overall study context: PBMCs, B-cell-depleted T cells, or T cells were the source of the cDNA or gDNA that made up the material.

Some clones are missing from TCRdb's copy, which holds only in-frame ones; the method was immunoSEQ multiplex PCR. Of about 69,000 clones in the sample, 90% are singletons; the top ten hold less than 6.5%. The sequence was collected from a man between 50 and 59 years old with acute or convalescent COVID-19. The sequenced material came from peripheral blood.

CDR3 coding DNA: TGTGCCAGCAGCTTAGCTCCGGGACTAGCGGGAGATTATACGCAGTATTTT. It translates to CASSLAPGLAGDYTQYF. This chain connects TRBV13 to TRBJ2-3; TRBD2 aligns across 14 bases. The CDR3 extends over 17 amino acids. Germline values: CDR1 PRHDT, CDR2 FYEKMQ (reference sequence). Trimming cost V 1 base and J 7 bases; bases outside gene matches: 7.